This TCR beta chain was identified during a study of identical twins (dated by TCRdb to 2015 to 2016). General notes on the study: To test whether fetal clonotypes persist, the study used deep sequencing on TCR alpha and beta repertoires from monozygotic twins, unrelated adults of various ages, and cord blood. To rule out contamination, replicate twin experiments were performed at different times with different library preparation protocols. What the work shows at the level of the full study, not this receptor alone: Compared with coincidental sharing between unrelated individuals, an excess of low generation-probability sequences was observed among out-of-frame TCR alpha sequences shared between twins. Because the same donors could not be followed over many years, conclusions were based on cross-sectional statistical analysis. Excess twin sharing in beta out-of-frame sequences was weaker because fewer shared sequences lowered the signal-to-noise ratio. Out-of-frame TCR alpha sharing in monozygotic twins was systematically underestimated by recombination models, whereas sharing between unrelated individuals was in agreement with the recombination models. Invariant T cells such as MAIT and iNKT could partly confound zero-insertion analyses, though diverse VJ usage argued against this for most clonotypes. Abundant cord blood beta clonotypes carried fewer insertions; young adult naive repertoires showed a weaker similar trend, while memory repertoires showed none.

The cysteine opens and the phenylalanine closes a CDR3 of 12 amino acids. CDR3 DNA only is kept here, 36 bases in frame from base 1. Based on the germline V gene, the CDR1 and CDR2 sequences are SGHRS and YFSETQ. V is cut by 4 bases and J by 5 bases, and the space between the germline ends is 10 bases. All donors were healthy Caucasians. The twin cohort comprised three pairs of female monozygotic twins, all aged roughly 18 to 30 years. Positive isolation kits from Invitrogen were used to isolate CD4+ and CD8+ T cell populations. This clonotype was counted between two and nine times. Its antigen specificity is not known. It has no much larger one-base neighbor in the sample; base qualities were not kept. The protocol used for the library was 5' RACE. Reads for this sample came from an Illumina HiSeq 2000. Template switching added a universal primer binding site, and the final cDNA carried a unique molecular identifier that allowed TCR cDNA molecules to be counted accurately. Specific primers in the conserved constant-segment region were used to synthesize first-strand cDNA for TCR alpha and beta chains. To control for contamination, every cDNA library carried two barcodes: a SMART-Mk sample barcode plus Illumina barcodes. TruSeq adapter sequences along with Illumina sample barcodes were introduced in two successive PCR steps. TCR alpha and beta cDNA libraries were sequenced on the Illumina HiSeq platform with custom primers. On the authors' methods: Raw reads were processed with MiGEC to extract unique molecular identifiers, and MiXCR was used to determine CDR3 positions. Recombination models were inferred per individual with the repgenHMM and IGoR tools using an EM algorithm. The tcR package in R was used for shared clonotype analysis, with sharing normalized by the product of cloneset sizes. To study raw recombination without the effects of thymic and clonal selection, out-of-frame nonproductive sequences were analyzed. The public reads were quality trimmed at Q25 with fastp and then assembled into clones with MiXCR by TCRdb, keeping productive beta chains. Under each unique CDR3 protein, matching rows form one entry showing the most common genes and DNA. The V and J calls reflect TCRdb's pipeline rather than the authors' work. The sample table holds some 500,000 distinct CDR3 sequences, of which approximately 15% were seen once. The ten biggest clones cover roughly 0.56% of the sample.

This same sample was also taken into another study, of yellow fever vaccine responses in identical twins. The second investigation adds: The T cell response to vaccination in identical twins was reported by the authors to appear partly convergent and partly personalized. Focusing on identical twins, the study followed the T cell clones that responded to the vaccine, and did so with precision.

Sequencing was done on a sample of CD4+ T cells sorted from blood. This receptor was taken from a woman younger than 35 in good health. The chain was built from TRBV5-1 and TRBJ2-7, and the D gene may be TRBD1, 5 bases matching. The DNA sequence is as follows: TGCGCCAGCAGCCAAGGACAACACGAGCAGTACTTC. It translates as CASSQGQHEQYF. With the portions outside the CDR3 filled from the reference TRBV5-1 and TRBJ2-7 genes, the complete variable region becomes KAGVTQTPRYLIKTRGQQVTLSCSPISGHRSVSWYQQTPGQGLQFLFEYFSETQRNKGNFPGRFSGRQFSNSRSEMNVSTLELGDSALYLCASSQGQHEQYFGPGTRLTVT.